Listed below are T cell receptor beta chains from one sample, sequenced in a study of tumor and adjacent non-tumor tissue in lung cancer. TCRdb reprocessed the multiplex PCR reads via MiXCR and lists one record per CDR3 protein. The sample carries under 150,000 distinct CDR3 sequences, around 66% recorded once. Sequenced input: lung tumor tissue. The receptors stem from a man aged 55 to 70 with small cell lung cancer. Both conserved end residues are part of each CDR3. The D gene is left open where the match is weak. Expanded clones are given a class, and other clones once, few, many or no size at all.

d_call,v_call,j_call,clone_size,cdr3_aa,cdr3_nt
-,TRBV5-1,TRBJ2-2,-,CASSGGLNANTGELFF,TGCGCCAGCAGCGGCGGCCTCAACGCGAACACCGGGGAGCTGTTTTTT
TRBD2,TRBV20-1,TRBJ2-1,-,CSAMTSGRGSSYNGQFF,TGCAGTGCAATGACTAGCGGGAGAGGGAGCTCCTACAATGGACAGTTCTTC
-,TRBV10-2,TRBJ2-3,-,CASSEPQRDSSTDTRYF,TGCGCCAGCAGTGAGCCTCAACGGGACTCTAGCACAGATACGCGGTATTTT
TRBD1,TRBV6-5,TRBJ2-1,-,CASTGTGGSYEQFF,TGTGCCAGCACAGGAACAGGGGGATCGTACGAGCAGTTCTTC
-,TRBV12-3/TRBV12-4,TRBJ1-5,-,CASSLSRIRPRHF,TGTGCCAGCAGCTTGTCCCGTATAAGGCCGCGACATTTT
TRBD1,TRBV6-1,TRBJ2-3,once,CANHGQGAKETDTQYF,TGTGCCAACCATGGACAGGGGGCAAAAGAAACAGATACGCAGTATTTT
-,TRBV6-6,TRBJ1-2,few,CASLRTSNYGYTF,TGTGCCAGCTTAAGGACGTCTAACTATGGCTACACCTTC
-,TRBV28,TRBJ1-3,-,CASRTSGTVDSGNTIYF,TGTGCCAGCAGAACCTCCGGGACGGTGGATTCTGGAAACACCATATATTTT
-,TRBV12-3/TRBV12-4,TRBJ2-5,-,CASSPSSGAMETHYF,TGTGCCAGCAGTCCGAGTAGCGGCGCGATGGAGACCCACTACTTC
TRBD2,TRBV28,TRBJ2-7,-,CASSLGGSVAGIYEQYF,TGTGCCAGCAGTTTGGGTGGTTCAGTAGCGGGCATCTACGAGCAGTACTTC
-,TRBV11-2,TRBJ1-2,-,CASSFMVPGGSYGYTF,TGTGCCAGCAGCTTCATGGTGCCGGGCGGCAGCTATGGCTACACCTTC
TRBD2,TRBV7-9,TRBJ2-3,-,CANVSGTSFGITDTQYF,TGTGCCAACGTCTCCGGGACTAGCTTTGGGATCACAGATACGCAGTATTTT
-,TRBV6-1,TRBJ2-3,-,CASSEIGPEAQYF,TGTGCTAGCAGTGAAATTGGGCCCGAGGCCCAGTATTTT
-,TRBV11-2,TRBJ2-3,many,CASSLRWGDTQYF,TGTGCCAGCAGCCTAAGATGGGGAGATACGCAGTATTTT
-,TRBV21-1,TRBJ2-1,-,CASTSRLAEQFF,TGTGCCAGCACCAGCAGACTAGCGGAGCAGTTCTTC
-,TRBV20-1,TRBJ1-1,-,CSADRELRGTEAFF,TGCAGTGCTGATCGGGAACTAAGGGGGACTGAAGCTTTCTTT
TRBD2,TRBV12-3/TRBV12-4,TRBJ2-2,-,CASTDGLATNTGKLFF,TGTGCCAGTACCGATGGACTAGCAACGAACACCGGGAAGCTGTTTTTT
TRBD2,TRBV5-5,TRBJ2-4,-,CASSGSGGYKNIQYF,TGTGCCAGCAGCGGGAGCGGGGGGTACAAAAACATTCAGTACTTC
-,TRBV7-3,TRBJ2-1,few,CASSLMGGDEQFF,TGTGCCAGCAGCTTAATGGGGGGCGATGAGCAGTTCTTC
TRBD2,TRBV11-2,TRBJ2-1,many,CASSSLAGGRNEQFF,TGTGCCAGCAGCTCCCTAGCGGGAGGAAGGAATGAGCAGTTCTTC
TRBD1,TRBV5-6,TRBJ2-2,-,CASSATGGAHGELFF,TGTGCCAGCAGCGCTACAGGGGGCGCACACGGGGAGTTGTTTTTT
-,TRBV6-6,TRBJ2-3,-,CASSYSDSDTQYF,TGTGCCAGCAGTTACTCTGATTCAGATACGCAGTATTTT
TRBD2,TRBV11-1,TRBJ2-1,-,CASSLGLAHEWFF,TGTGCCAGCAGCTTAGGACTAGCCCACGAGTGGTTCTTC
-,TRBV20-1,TRBJ2-7,-,CSARPDLVGEQYF,TGCAGTGCTAGGCCAGATCTGGTAGGCGAGCAGTATTTC
-,TRBV5-5,TRBJ1-5,-,CANSPQASNQPQHF,TGTGCCAACAGTCCGCAGGCCAGCAATCAGCCCCAGCATTTT
-,TRBV6-1,TRBJ2-3,-,CASRPTRGSITDTQDF,TGTGCCAGCAGACCGACTAGAGGGAGTATTACAGATACGCAGGATTTT
-,TRBV6-6,TRBJ2-7,few,CASSYSTDLQYF,TGTGCCAGCAGTTACTCGACGGACCTACAGTACTTC
-,TRBV11-3,TRBJ2-3,-,CTSSWGLIIDTQYF,TGTACCAGCAGCTGGGGACTGATCATAGATACGCAGTATTTT
TRBD1,TRBV28,TRBJ1-5,-,CATSLTESGRGGASQPQHF,TGTGCCACCAGTTTAACCGAATCCGGACGAGGGGGCGCGAGTCAGCCCCAGCATTTT
-,TRBV20-1,TRBJ1-6,-,CSVWTGFYNSPLHF,TGCAGTGTTTGGACGGGGTTCTATAATTCACCCCTCCACTTT
TRBD1,TRBV12-3/TRBV12-4,TRBJ2-3,few,CVRLDRGPNTQYF,TGTGTCAGACTGGACAGGGGGCCCAATACGCAGTATTTT
TRBD1,TRBV7-9,TRBJ2-5,-,CPSSHTGGETQYF,TGTCCCAGCAGCCATACAGGGGGGGAGACCCAGTACTTC
-,TRBV6-1,TRBJ1-1,-,CASRYRTNTEAFF,TGTGCCAGCAGGTACAGGACGAATACTGAAGCTTTCTTT
-,TRBV29-1,TRBJ2-1,-,CSVEDLSVNKEQFF,TGCAGCGTTGAAGATCTTAGCGTTAACAAAGAGCAGTTCTTC
-,TRBV19,TRBJ1-1,-,CASGRVNAEAFF,TGTGCCAGCGGGCGGGTGAACGCTGAAGCTTTCTTT
-,TRBV9,TRBJ2-2,once,CASSEGNTGELFF,TGTGCCAGCAGCGAGGGGAACACCGGGGAGCTGTTTTTT
-,TRBV29-1,TRBJ2-3,-,CSGSRSLKTSTDTQYF,TGCAGCGGCAGCAGGAGTCTTAAAACTAGCACAGATACGCAGTATTTT
TRBD1,TRBV13,TRBJ2-7,-,CASSPPRTGKLSCEQYF,TGTGCCAGCAGCCCACCCCGGACAGGAAAACTCTCCTGCGAGCAGTACTTC
-,TRBV11-2,TRBJ1-5,-,CVSSSGETTDQPQHF,TGTGTCAGCAGCTCAGGTGAGACAACCGATCAGCCCCAGCATTTT
TRBD1,TRBV11-2,TRBJ1-4,-,CASSTETGGPGNLFF,TGTGCCAGCAGCACCGAAACAGGGGGCCCCGGAAATCTATTTTTT
-,TRBV10-3,TRBJ1-1,many,CAISADGQNTEAFF,TGTGCCATCAGTGCGGACGGCCAGAACACTGAAGCTTTCTTT
TRBD1,TRBV6-1,TRBJ1-5,-,CGCRGATGPNQPQHF,TGTGGCTGCAGGGGCGCGACAGGGCCGAATCAGCCCCAGCATTTT
TRBD1,TRBV28,TRBJ1-6,-,CVSSSTLLRDRNSLLHF,TGTGTCAGCAGTTCGACCTTACTCCGGGACAGGAATTCACTCCTCCACTTT
TRBD1,TRBV4-1,TRBJ2-1,-,CASSHRQGERGGQFF,TGCGCCAGCAGCCACCGACAGGGGGAGAGGGGTGGGCAGTTCTTC
TRBD2,TRBV20-1,TRBJ2-7,many,CSARENERGSYEQYF,TGCAGTGCTAGAGAGAACGAGCGGGGATCCTACGAGCAGTACTTC
TRBD2,TRBV20-1,TRBJ2-7,-,CSVSEPGLGEQYF,TGCAGTGTTAGTGAACCGGGACTAGGTGAGCAGTACTTC
-,TRBV11-3,TRBJ1-5,-,CASSLALKQPQHF,TGTGCCAGCAGCTTAGCTCTCAAACAGCCTCAGCATTTT
TRBD1,TRBV11-1,TRBJ2-7,-,CASSRQGCAQYF,TGTGCCAGCAGCAGACAGGGGTGCGCGCAGTACTTC
-,TRBV20-1,TRBJ1-2,many,CSARTPDSAYGYTF,TGCAGTGCTAGGACTCCGGACAGTGCCTATGGCTACACCTTC